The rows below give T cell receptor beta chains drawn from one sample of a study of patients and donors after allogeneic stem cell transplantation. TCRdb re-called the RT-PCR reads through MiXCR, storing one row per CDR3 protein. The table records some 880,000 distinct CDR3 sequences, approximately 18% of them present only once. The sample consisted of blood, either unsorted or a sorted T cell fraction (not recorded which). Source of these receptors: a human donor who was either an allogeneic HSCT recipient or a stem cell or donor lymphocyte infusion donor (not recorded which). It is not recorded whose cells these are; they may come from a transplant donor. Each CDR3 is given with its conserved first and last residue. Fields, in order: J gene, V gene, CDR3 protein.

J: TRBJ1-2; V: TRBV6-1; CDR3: CASSRRGRNIYGYTF
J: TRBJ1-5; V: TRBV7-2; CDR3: CASSLSGGTIQPQHF
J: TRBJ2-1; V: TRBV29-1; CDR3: CSVWGDYNEQFF
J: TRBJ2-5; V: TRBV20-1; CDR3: CSARVAGVTGTQYF
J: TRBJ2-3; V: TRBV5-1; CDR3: CASSSGQGTDTQYF
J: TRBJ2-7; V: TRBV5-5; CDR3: CASSSSALPNEQYF
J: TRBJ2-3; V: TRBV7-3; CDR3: CASSLTRGDTQYF
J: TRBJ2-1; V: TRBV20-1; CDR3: CSARPTSVAEQFF
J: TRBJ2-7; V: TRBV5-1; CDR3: CASSQETTGGWSYEQYF
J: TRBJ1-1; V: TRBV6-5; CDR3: CASSYEGFGIPEAFF
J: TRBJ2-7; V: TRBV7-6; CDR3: CASSRDRVEVYEQYF
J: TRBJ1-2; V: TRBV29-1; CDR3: CSVRDRAGYTF
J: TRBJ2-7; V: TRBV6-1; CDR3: CASSDRDRGRPYEQYF
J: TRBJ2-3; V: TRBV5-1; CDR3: CASSMGLAGVGDTQYF
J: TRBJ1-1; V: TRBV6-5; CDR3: CASSYHGQGRAEAFF
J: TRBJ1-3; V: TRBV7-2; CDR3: CASSPRGGRNTIYF
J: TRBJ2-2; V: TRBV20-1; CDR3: CSAREAGGRTGELFF
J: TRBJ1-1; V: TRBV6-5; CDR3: CASSYRGVGTEAFF
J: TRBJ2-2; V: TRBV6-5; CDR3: CASSYSLVDSPKTGELFF
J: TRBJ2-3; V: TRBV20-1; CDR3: CSAGLAGLTDTQYF
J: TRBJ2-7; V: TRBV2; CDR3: CASRTTSIYEQYF
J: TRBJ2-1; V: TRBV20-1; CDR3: CSARGPQESSYNEQFF
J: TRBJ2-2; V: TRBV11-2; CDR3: CASSSWTSGRPNTGELFF
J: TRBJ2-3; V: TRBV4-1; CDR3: CASSQSPSGMDTQYF
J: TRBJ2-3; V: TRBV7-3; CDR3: CASSSTSGITDTQYF
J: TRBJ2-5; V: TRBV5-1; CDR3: CASSLDGVWQTQYF
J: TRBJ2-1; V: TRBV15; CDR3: CATSRETGYNEQFF
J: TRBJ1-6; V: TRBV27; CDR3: CASSLLTGGGSPLHF
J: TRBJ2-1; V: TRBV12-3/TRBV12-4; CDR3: CASSLDRISYNEQFF
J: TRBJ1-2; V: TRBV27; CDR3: CASSQQGGWVHLLGYTF
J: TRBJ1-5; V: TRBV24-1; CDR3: CATSGDRGNQPQHF
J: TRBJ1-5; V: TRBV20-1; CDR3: CSAGGGQSRLGQPQHF
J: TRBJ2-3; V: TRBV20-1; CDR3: CSAPRGPGDTQYF
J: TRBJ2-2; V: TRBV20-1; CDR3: CSAPDQNTGELFF
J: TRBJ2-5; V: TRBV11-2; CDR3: CASSSHVRVLVKTQYF
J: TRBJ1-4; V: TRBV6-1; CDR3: CASRNVGAGNEKLFF
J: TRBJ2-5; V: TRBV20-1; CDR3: CSASRQGSAETQYF
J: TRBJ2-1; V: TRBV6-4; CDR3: CASSGGLGSSYNEQFF